This T cell receptor (beta chain) was retrieved from a study of OX40 agonist ivuxolimab in advanced cancers. The CDR3 runs to 14 residues. The V and J ends lost 6 bases and 1 base respectively, with 12 bases between them. Germline V gene lookup returns CDR1 SGHVS and CDR2 FNYEAQ. The data were produced by immunoSEQ multiplex PCR, yet TCRdb's version contains in-frame clones alone and is incomplete. Among more than 60,000 clones listed, roughly nine tenths were seen once. The material was CD4+ or CD8+ T cells sorted from blood, obtained in a trial of the OX40 agonist ivuxolimab. This chain links TRBV7-6 with TRBJ1-1; perhaps TRBD1 as D (5 bases). This receptor was obtained from an adult with an advanced solid tumor such as melanoma, head and neck, liver or kidney cancer. The DNA of the CDR3 is TGTGCCAGCAGTTCCAGGGTCGGGAACACTGAAGCTTTCTTT. Translation gives CASSSRVGNTEAFF.